This T cell receptor beta chain came from a study of blood T cell repertoires in COVID-19. For the study at large: From the United States, Italy and Spain came samples of acute and convalescent COVID-19.

Original handling: Amplification of reference gene primers provided the estimated nucleated cell counts. Profiling relied on immunoSEQ multiplex PCR, and the TCRdb table lists in-frame clones only, not all of them. V and J calls and clone size come straight from that table; D and trimming were deduced from the DNA. This table has fewer than 85,000 clones, around two thirds appearing once. CDR3 size: 16 residues. With V trimmed by 4 bases and J by 4 bases, 8 bases remained unmatched. Germline V CDR1 and CDR2: MNHNS, SASEGT. V is TRBV6-1 and J is TRBJ1-4; 8 bases are shared with TRBD1. The source of this sequence is a human donor with acute or convalescent COVID-19. The donor label of this sample is uncertain. Sequenced sample: peripheral blood. Here the CDR3 reads CASSGRTGQDNEKLFF. The CDR3 nucleotides read TGTGCCAGCAGTGGGAGGACGGGACAGGATAATGAAAAACTGTTTTTT.